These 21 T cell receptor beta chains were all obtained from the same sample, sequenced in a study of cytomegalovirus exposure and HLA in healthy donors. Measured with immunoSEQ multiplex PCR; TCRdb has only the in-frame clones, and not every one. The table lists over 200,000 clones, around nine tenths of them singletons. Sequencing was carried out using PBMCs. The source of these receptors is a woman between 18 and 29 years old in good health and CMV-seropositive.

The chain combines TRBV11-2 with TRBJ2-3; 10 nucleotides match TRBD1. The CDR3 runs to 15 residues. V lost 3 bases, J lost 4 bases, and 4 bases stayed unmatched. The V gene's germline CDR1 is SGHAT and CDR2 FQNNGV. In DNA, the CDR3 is TGTGCCAGCAGCTTCCGGGACAGGGGACCAGATACGCAGTATTTT. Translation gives CASSFRDRGPDTQYF.

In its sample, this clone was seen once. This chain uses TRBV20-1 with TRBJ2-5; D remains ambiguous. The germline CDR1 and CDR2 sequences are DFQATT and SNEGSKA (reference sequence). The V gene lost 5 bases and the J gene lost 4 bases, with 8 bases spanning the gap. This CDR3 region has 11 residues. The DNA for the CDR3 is TGCAGTGCTTACATAACAGAGACCCAGTACTTC. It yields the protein CSAYITETQYF.

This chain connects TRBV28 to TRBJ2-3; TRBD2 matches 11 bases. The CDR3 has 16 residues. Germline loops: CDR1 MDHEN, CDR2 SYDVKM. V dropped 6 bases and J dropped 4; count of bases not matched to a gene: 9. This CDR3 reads CASSPTSGSPADTQYF. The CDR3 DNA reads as TGTGCCAGCAGCCCTACTAGCGGGAGTCCCGCAGATACGCAGTATTTT.

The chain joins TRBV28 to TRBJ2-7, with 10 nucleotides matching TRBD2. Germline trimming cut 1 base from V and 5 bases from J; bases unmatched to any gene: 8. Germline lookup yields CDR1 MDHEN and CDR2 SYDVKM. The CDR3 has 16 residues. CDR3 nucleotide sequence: TGTGCCAGCAGTTTATTAACCGGGACTAGCGTCGACGAGCAGTACTTC. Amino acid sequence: CASSLLTGTSVDEQYF.

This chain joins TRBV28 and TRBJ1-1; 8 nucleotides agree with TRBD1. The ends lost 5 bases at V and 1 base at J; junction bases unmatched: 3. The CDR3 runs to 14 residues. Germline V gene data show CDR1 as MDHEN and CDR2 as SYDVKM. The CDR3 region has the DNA TGTGCCAGCAGTCCTACAGGGGGGAACACTGAAGCTTTCTTT. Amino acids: CASSPTGGNTEAFF.

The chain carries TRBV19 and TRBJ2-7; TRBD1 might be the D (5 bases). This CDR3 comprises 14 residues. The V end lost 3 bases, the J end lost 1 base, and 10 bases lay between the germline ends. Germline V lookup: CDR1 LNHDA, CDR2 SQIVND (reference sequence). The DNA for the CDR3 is TGTGCCAGTAGTATCATAGGGGCTTCCTACGAGCAGTACTTC. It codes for CASSIIGASYEQYF.

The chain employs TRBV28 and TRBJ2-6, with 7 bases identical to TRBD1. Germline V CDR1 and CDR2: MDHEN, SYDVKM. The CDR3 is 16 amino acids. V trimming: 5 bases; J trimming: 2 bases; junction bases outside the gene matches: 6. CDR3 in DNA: TGTGCCAGCAGTAGTACAGGGGAAACTGGGGCCAACGTCCTGACTTTC. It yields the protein CASSSTGETGANVLTF.

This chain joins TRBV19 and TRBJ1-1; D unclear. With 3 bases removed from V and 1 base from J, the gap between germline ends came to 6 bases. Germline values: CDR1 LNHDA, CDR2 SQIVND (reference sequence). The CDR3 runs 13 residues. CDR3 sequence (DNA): TGTGCCAGTAGTATGGAGAGGAACACTGAAGCTTTCTTT. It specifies CASSMERNTEAFF.

The DNA of the CDR3 is TGCGCCAGCAGCCGGGCCCCGGATGAAAAACTGTTTTTT. Translation gives CASSRAPDEKLFF. V and J are TRBV4-1 and TRBJ1-4; D gene ambiguous. Germline CDR1 reads MGHRA; CDR2 reads YSYEKL. The CDR3 spans 13 residues. The V end lost 4 bases, the J end lost 6 bases, and 9 bases lay between the germline ends.

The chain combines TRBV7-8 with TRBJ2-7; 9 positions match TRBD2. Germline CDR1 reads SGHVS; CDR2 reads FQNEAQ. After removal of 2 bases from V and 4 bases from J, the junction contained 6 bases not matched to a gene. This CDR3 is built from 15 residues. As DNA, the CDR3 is TGTGCCAGCAGCTTACGGCGGGAGGGCGGGTACGAGCAGTACTTC. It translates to CASSLRREGGYEQYF. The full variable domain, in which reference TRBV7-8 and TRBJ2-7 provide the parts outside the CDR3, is GAGVSQSPRYKVAKRGQDVALRCDPISGHVSLFWYQQALGQGPEFLTYFQNEAQLDKSGLPSDRFFAERPEGSVSTLKIQRTQQEDSAVYLCASSLRREGGYEQYFGPGTRLTVT.

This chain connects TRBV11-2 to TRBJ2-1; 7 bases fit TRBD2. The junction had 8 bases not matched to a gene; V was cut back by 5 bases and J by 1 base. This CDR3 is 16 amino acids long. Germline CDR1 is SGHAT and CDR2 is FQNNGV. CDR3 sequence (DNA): TGTGCCAGCAGCCCCGTGAATAGCGGGTCCTACAATGAGCAGTTCTTC. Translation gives CASSPVNSGSYNEQFF.

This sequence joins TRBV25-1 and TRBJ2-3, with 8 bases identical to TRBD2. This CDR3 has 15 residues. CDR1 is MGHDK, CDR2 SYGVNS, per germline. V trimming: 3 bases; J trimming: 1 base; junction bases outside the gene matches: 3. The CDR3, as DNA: TGTGCCAGCAGTGACAGGCGGGAGGGCACAGATACGCAGTATTTT. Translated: CASSDRREGTDTQYF.

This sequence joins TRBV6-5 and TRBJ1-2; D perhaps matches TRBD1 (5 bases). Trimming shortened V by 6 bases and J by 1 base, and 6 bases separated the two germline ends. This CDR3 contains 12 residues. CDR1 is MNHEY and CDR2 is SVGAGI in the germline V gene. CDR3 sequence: CASRDNNYGYTF. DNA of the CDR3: TGTGCCAGCAGGGACAATAACTATGGCTACACCTTC.

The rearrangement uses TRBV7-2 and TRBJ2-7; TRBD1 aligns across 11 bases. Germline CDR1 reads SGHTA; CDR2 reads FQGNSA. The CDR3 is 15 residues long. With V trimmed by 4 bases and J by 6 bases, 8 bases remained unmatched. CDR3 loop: CASSSGQGAVSEQYF. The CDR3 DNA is TGTGCCAGCAGCTCTGGACAGGGGGCGGTTAGCGAGCAGTACTTC.

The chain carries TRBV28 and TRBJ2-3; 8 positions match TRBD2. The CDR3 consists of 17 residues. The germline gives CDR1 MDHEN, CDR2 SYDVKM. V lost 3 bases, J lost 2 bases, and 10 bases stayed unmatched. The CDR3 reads CASSFAREASYTDTQYF. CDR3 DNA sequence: TGTGCCAGCAGTTTCGCGCGGGAGGCCTCCTACACAGATACGCAGTATTTT.

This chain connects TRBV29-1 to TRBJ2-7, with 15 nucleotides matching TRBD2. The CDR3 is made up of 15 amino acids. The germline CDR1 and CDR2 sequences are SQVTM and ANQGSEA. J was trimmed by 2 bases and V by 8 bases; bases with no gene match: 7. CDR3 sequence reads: CSIGLAGGSTYEQYF. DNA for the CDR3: TGCAGCATTGGACTAGCGGGAGGGTCAACCTACGAGCAGTACTTC.

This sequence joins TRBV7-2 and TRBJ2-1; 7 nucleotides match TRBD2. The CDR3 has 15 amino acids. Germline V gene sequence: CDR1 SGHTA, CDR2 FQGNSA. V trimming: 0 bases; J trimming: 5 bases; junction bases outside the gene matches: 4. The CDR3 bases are TGTGCCAGCAGCTTAGCGTCTAGCGGACACAATGAGCAGTTCTTC. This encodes CASSLASSGHNEQFF.

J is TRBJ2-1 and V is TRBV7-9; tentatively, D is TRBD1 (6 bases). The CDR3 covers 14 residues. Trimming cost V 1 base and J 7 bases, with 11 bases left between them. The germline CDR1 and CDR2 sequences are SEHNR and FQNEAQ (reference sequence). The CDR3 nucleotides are TGTGCCAGCAGCTTAGGAACAGGGTTTAATGAGCAGTTCTTC. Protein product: CASSLGTGFNEQFF.

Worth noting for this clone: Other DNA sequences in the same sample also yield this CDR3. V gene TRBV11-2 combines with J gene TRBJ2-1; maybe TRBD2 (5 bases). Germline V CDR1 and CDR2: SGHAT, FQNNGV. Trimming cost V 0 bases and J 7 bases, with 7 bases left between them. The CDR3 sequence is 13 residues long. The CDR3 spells CASSLDRGNEQFF. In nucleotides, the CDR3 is TGTGCCAGCAGCTTAGACCGGGGAAATGAGCAGTTCTTC.

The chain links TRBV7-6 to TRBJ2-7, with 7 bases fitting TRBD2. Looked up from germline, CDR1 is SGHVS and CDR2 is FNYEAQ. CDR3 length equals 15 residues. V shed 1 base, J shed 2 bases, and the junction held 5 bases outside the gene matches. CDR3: CASSLDSSGTYEQYF. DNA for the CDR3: TGTGCCAGCAGCTTAGACTCTAGCGGAACCTACGAGCAGTACTTC.

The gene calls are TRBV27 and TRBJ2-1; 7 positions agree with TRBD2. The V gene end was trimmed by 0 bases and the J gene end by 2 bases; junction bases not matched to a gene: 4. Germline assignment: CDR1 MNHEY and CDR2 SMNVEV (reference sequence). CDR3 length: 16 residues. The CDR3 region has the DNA TGTGCCAGCAGTTTATCCGGGGGAGGGCCCTACAATGAGCAGTTCTTC. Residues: CASSLSGGGPYNEQFF.